Following are 21 T cell receptor beta chains from one sample sequenced in a study of shared clonotypes between healthy human individuals. Assay used: immunoSEQ multiplex PCR; TCRdb lists only in-frame clones, some missing. Among about 560,000 clones, around three quarters were seen once, and the ten largest hold around 11%. The sample consisted of PBMCs. These receptors originate from a woman in her forties in good health. Some clones in this sample may be carry-over from other donors' samples.

This clone was recorded a few times. The V and J genes are TRBV23-1 and TRBJ1-5; possibly TRBD1 for D (6 bases). TRBV23-1 is designated an ORF whose function remains uncertain. Trimming took 8 bases from V and 5 from J, leaving 22 bases between them. CDR3 length equals 16 residues. CDR3 DNA: TGCGCCAGCGGCTGCCGGGGCAGGGGATGCGATCAGCCCCAGCATTTT. Its translation: CASGCRGRGCDQPQHF.

The V and J genes are TRBV27 and TRBJ2-7; D call uncertain. Germline V lookup: CDR1 MNHEY, CDR2 SMNVEV (reference sequence). The CDR3 has 15 residues. CDR3 DNA sequence: TGTGAGTCTGGACGCTCACCCCCTCCATCTCACGAGCAGTACTTC. It yields the protein CESGRSPPPSHEQYF.

CDR3 loop: CASSPRRGLSEQYF. The CDR3 nucleotides are TGTGCCAGCTCACCACGCAGGGGGCTGAGCGAGCAGTACTTC. This sequence joins TRBV18 and TRBJ2-7, with 8 bases that match TRBD1. This CDR3 region has 14 residues. The V gene end was trimmed by 1 base and the J gene end by 6 bases; junction bases not matched to a gene: 5. Germline lookup yields CDR1 KGHSH and CDR2 LQKENI.

Of note for this clone: A far more abundant clone sits one base away, making this likely a read error. The chain is built from TRBV29-1 and TRBJ2-5; tentatively, D is TRBD1 or TRBD2 (5 bases each). Germline CDR1 reads SQVTM; CDR2 reads ANQGSEA. The CDR3 runs 14 residues. The CDR3 region is CSVGGGQVAETQHF. CDR3 DNA sequence: TGCAGCGTTGGGGGCGGGCAGGTCGCGGAGACCCAGCACTTC.

This chain links TRBV5-1 with TRBJ1-1; 11 nucleotides align to TRBD1. The length of the CDR3 is 16 residues. CDR1 SGHRS and CDR2 YFSETQ come from the germline V gene. Trimming at V came to 3 bases and at J to 11 bases, leaving 15 bases not matched to a gene. The CDR3 sequence: CASSSGQGAYGEKAFF. CDR3 nucleotides: TGCGCCAGCAGCTCCGGACAGGGGGCGTATGGGGAGAAGGCTTTCTTT.

This chain links TRBV28 with TRBJ2-1; 7 bases line up with TRBD2. There are 17 residues in the CDR3. CDR1 and CDR2 (germline): MDHEN, SYDVKM. V lost 3 bases, J lost 9 bases, and 17 bases stayed unmatched. Written as DNA, the CDR3 is TGTGCCAGCAGTTTCTCCCTCGGCGGGAGAGGGCGGGGTGAGCAGTTCTTC. It yields the protein CASSFSLGGRGRGEQFF.

The gene calls are TRBV5-6 and TRBJ2-7; 11 bases map to TRBD2. Trimming removed 4 bases from V and 2 bases from J; junction bases left unmatched: 5. From germline, CDR1 is SGHDT and CDR2 YYEEEE. CDR3 length: 15 amino acids. In DNA, the CDR3 is TGTGCCAGCAGCCCTGGACTAGCGGGCACCTACGAGCAGTACTTC. The encoded protein is CASSPGLAGTYEQYF.

In this sample, this clone turned up a few times. This chain joins TRBV5-1 and TRBJ1-1; a weak D match, TRBD1 (6 bases). Trimming removed 4 bases at V and 2 bases at J, with 12 bases between. Germline V lookup: CDR1 SGHRS, CDR2 YFSETQ. This CDR3 has 14 amino acids. As DNA, the CDR3 is TGCGCCAGCAGCACAGGGAACCGAAACACTGAAGCTTTCTTT. Translated, it gives CASSTGNRNTEAFF.

The rearrangement uses TRBV7-3 and TRBJ2-2; 8 bases are a match to TRBD1. The CDR3 is 13 residues long. In germline, CDR1 is SGHTA, CDR2 FQGTGA. Germline trimming cut 6 bases from V and 4 bases from J; bases unmatched to any gene: 1. DNA of the CDR3: TGTGCCAGCAGTACAGGGGGCACCGGGGAGCTGTTTTTT. Protein product: CASSTGGTGELFF.

The V call is TRBV5-1, the J call TRBJ2-3; no clear D gene. With 0 bases removed from V and 4 bases from J, the gap between germline ends came to 15 bases. Germline CDR1 reads SGHRS; CDR2 reads YFSETQ. The CDR3 covers 16 residues. The CDR3 is CASSLASGEVADTQYF. Written as DNA, the CDR3 is TGCGCCAGCAGCTTGGCCTCAGGAGAGGTAGCAGATACGCAGTATTTT.

The CDR3 region has the DNA TGTGCCAGCAGCCCAGATTATAACTATGGCTACACCTTC. Translated, it gives CASSPDYNYGYTF. The V call is TRBV7-6, the J call TRBJ1-2; D is ambiguous. Per the germline V gene, CDR1 is SGHVS and CDR2 is FNYEAQ. The ends were cut back, 5 bases at V and 1 base at J, with 8 bases in the middle. The CDR3 is made up of 13 amino acids.

The gene calls are TRBV5-4 and TRBJ1-2; 7 bases align to TRBD1. From germline, CDR1 is SGHNT and CDR2 YYREEE (reference sequence). V trimming: 1 base; J trimming: 6 bases; junction bases outside the gene matches: 6. CDR3 length: 14 residues. CDR3 protein: CASSLFAGGHGYTF. CDR3 sequence (DNA): TGTGCCAGCAGCTTGTTCGCAGGGGGACATGGCTACACCTTC.

V usage is TRBV7-2 and J usage is TRBJ2-1; unclear D gene. The CDR3 has 15 residues. Germline V gene data show CDR1 as SGHTA and CDR2 as FQGNSA. V was clipped by 4 bases and J by 0 bases, with 10 bases between them. The CDR3 protein is CASSSRPNSYNEQFF. CDR3 bases: TGTGCCAGCAGCTCCCGCCCCAACTCCTACAATGAGCAGTTCTTC. The variable domain in full, completed from reference TRBV7-2 and TRBJ2-1, reads GAGVSQSPSNKVTEKGKDVELRCDPISGHTALYWYRQSLGQGLEFLIYFQGNSAPDKSGLPSDRFSAERTGGSVSTLTIQRTQQEDSAVYLCASSSRPNSYNEQFFGPGTRLTVL.

The chain couples TRBV5-4 to TRBJ1-3; the D is unclear. This CDR3 spans 15 amino acids. Germline V gene data show CDR1 as SGHNT and CDR2 as YYREEE (reference sequence). Trimming removed 0 bases at V and 0 bases at J, with 7 bases between. CDR3 in DNA: TGTGCCAGCAGCTTGGGCGGCATCTCTGGAAACACCATATATTTT. This translates into CASSLGGISGNTIYF.

This clone has more than one count but fewer than ten. The J gene is TRBJ2-7, the V gene TRBV27; TRBD1 agrees at 10 bases. The ends lost 8 bases at V and 6 bases at J; junction bases unmatched: 10. Germline lookup yields CDR1 MNHEY and CDR2 SMNVEV (reference sequence). CDR3 length: 14 residues. The CDR3 loop is CASSRQGAIREQYF. The DNA for the CDR3 is TGTGCCAGCTCCCGACAGGGGGCTATTCGCGAGCAGTACTTC.

The J gene is TRBJ2-3, the V gene TRBV4-1; either TRBD1 or TRBD2 may supply D (6 bases each). The V end lost 0 bases, the J end lost 6 bases, and 13 bases lay between the germline ends. CDR1 and CDR2 from the germline V gene are MGHRA and YSYEKL. CDR3 length equals 15 residues. In nucleotides, the CDR3 is TGCGCCAGCAGCCAAGAAGGGGGGACCATCGATACGCAGTATTTT. This translates into CASSQEGGTIDTQYF.

V is TRBV6-5 and J is TRBJ2-7, with D unclear. Trimming took off 5 bases at V and 2 bases at J, with 7 bases between the two ends. Germline assignment: CDR1 MNHEY and CDR2 SVGAGI. The CDR3 extends over 12 amino acids. In DNA, the CDR3 is TGTGCCAGCAGTACTAAAACCTACGAGCAGTACTTC. Translated: CASSTKTYEQYF.

The rearrangement links TRBV7-9 to TRBJ2-3, with 8 bases identical to TRBD2. This CDR3 comprises 15 residues. Germline V gives CDR1 SEHNR, CDR2 FQNEAQ (reference sequence). The J segment lost 1 base and the V segment lost 5 bases, leaving 5 bases of the junction unmatched. The CDR3 reads CASSAGLGGTDTQYF. The CDR3 region has the DNA TGTGCCAGCAGCGCGGGACTAGGCGGCACAGATACGCAGTATTTT.

The chain has TRBV27 and TRBJ2-3; TRBD1 or TRBD2 may be the D gene (5 bases each). The CDR3 is made up of 14 amino acids. V dropped 0 bases and J dropped 1 base, with 5 bases sitting between them. CDR1 and CDR2 (germline): MNHEY, SMNVEV (reference sequence). CDR3 sequence reads: CASSLSGGTDTQYF. In DNA, the CDR3 is TGTGCCAGCAGTTTATCGGGGGGCACAGATACGCAGTATTTT.

The chain carries TRBV30 and TRBJ2-7; D is undetermined. The CDR3 consists of 11 residues. Germline lookup yields CDR1 GTSNPN and CDR2 SVGIG (reference sequence). Trimming stripped 2 bases from V and 4 bases from J, with 6 bases between. The CDR3 protein is CAWSPAYEQYF. As DNA, the CDR3 is TGTGCCTGGAGTCCGGCTTACGAGCAGTACTTC.

The V and J genes are TRBV7-2 and TRBJ1-5, with TRBD1 matching 7 bases. The V segment lost 0 bases and the J segment 5 bases; nucleotides outside the gene matches: 7. This CDR3 has 16 residues. Per the germline V gene, CDR1 is SGHTA and CDR2 is FQGNSA. The CDR3 sequence: CASSLARGLRDQPQHF. CDR3 DNA sequence: TGTGCCAGCAGCTTAGCTAGGGGGCTGAGGGATCAGCCCCAGCATTTT.